The 27 T cell receptor beta chains in this list originate from one sample, sequenced in a study of blood T cell repertoires in COVID-19 (dated by TCRdb to 2018 to 2020). Library prep was done by the immunoSEQ multiplex PCR assay. Held by TCRdb, this immuneACCESS table contains in-frame sequences only and omits some clones. Under half of the omission traces to an unresolved V gene where checked; the cause of the rest is unknown. The sample table shows around 140,000 clones, and under 85% are seen once. The ten biggest clones cover around 1.5% of the sample. The sequenced sample was peripheral blood. All receptors derive from a human donor in a cohort sampled during active COVID-19.

The chain couples TRBV28 to TRBJ1-2; 7 bases are a match to TRBD1. Germline CDR1 and CDR2: MDHEN and SYDVKM. This CDR3 region has 13 residues. V shed 5 bases, J shed 4 bases, and the junction held 4 bases outside the gene matches. DNA for the CDR3: TGTGCCAGCAGTGGTGACAGGGTCTATGGCTACACCTTC. It encodes CASSGDRVYGYTF.

The chain employs TRBV12-3 or TRBV12-4 and TRBJ2-5; 7 nucleotides agree with TRBD2. The trim removed 8 bases at V and 4 bases at J, leaving 4 bases unmatched. The CDR3 covers 12 residues. This CDR3 reads CASGGGTETQYF. CDR3 nucleotides: TGTGCCAGCGGGGGGGGGACAGAGACCCAGTACTTC.

The V gene is TRBV24-1, the J gene TRBJ2-3; D might be TRBD2 (5 bases). V was clipped by 9 bases and J by 2 bases, with 11 bases between them. Germline V gene data show CDR1 as KGHDR and CDR2 as SFDVKD. This CDR3 comprises 13 residues. CDR3 sequence: CATAGDLTDTQYF. The DNA of the CDR3 is TGTGCCACCGCCGGGGATCTCACAGATACGCAGTATTTT.

The chain has TRBV5-5 and TRBJ1-5; D is perhaps TRBD1 (6 bases). V lost 3 bases to trimming and J lost 2 bases, with 9 bases between them. CDR3 length: 14 amino acids. Germline lookup yields CDR1 SGHKS and CDR2 YYEKEE (reference sequence). CDR3 DNA: TGTGCCAGCAGCTCACAGGGAGGCAATCAGCCCCAGCATTTT. Its translation is CASSSQGGNQPQHF.

The chain uses TRBV9 and TRBJ2-7; TRBD1 matches at 9 bases. There are 15 residues in the CDR3. The V gene's germline CDR1 is SGDLS and CDR2 YYNGEE. V lost 4 bases, J lost 2 bases, and 7 bases stayed unmatched. CDR3 bases: TGTGCCAGCAGCTTCTCCGGGACAGGGACCTACGAGCAGTACTTC. It specifies CASSFSGTGTYEQYF.

The rearrangement uses TRBV7-2 and TRBJ2-3; a weak D match, TRBD1 (7 bases). With 2 bases removed from V and 4 bases from J, the gap between germline ends came to 19 bases. The CDR3 spans 17 residues. The V gene's germline CDR1 is SGHTA and CDR2 FQGNSA. The CDR3 coding sequence is TGTGCCAGCAGCTTACCGGGGCAGGGGGGTTTAGCAGATACGCAGTATTTT. Translation gives CASSLPGQGGLADTQYF.

The genes are TRBV2 and TRBJ1-5; D is uncertain. Trimming took off 6 bases at V and 3 bases at J, with 15 bases between the two ends. The germline V gene encodes CDR1 SNHLY and CDR2 FYNNEI. The CDR3 runs 15 residues. The CDR3 protein is CASRAGRQLNQPQHF. DNA of the CDR3: TGTGCCAGCAGGGCGGGAAGGCAGCTCAATCAGCCCCAGCATTTT.

This sequence joins TRBV7-9 and TRBJ1-1; the match to TRBD1 covers 7 bases. V lost 5 bases to trimming and J lost 1 base; unmatched junction nucleotides: 4. CDR1 is SEHNR, CDR2 FQNEAQ, per germline (reference sequence). The CDR3 covers 14 residues. The CDR3 region is CASSRGTENTEAFF. As DNA, the CDR3 is TGTGCCAGCAGCCGCGGGACAGAGAACACTGAAGCTTTCTTT.

The chain combines TRBV9 with TRBJ2-5; 8 bases align to TRBD2. V shed 4 bases and J 2 bases; nucleotides not matched to a gene: 7. Germline loops: CDR1 SGDLS, CDR2 YYNGEE. The length of the CDR3 is 15 residues. CDR3 DNA: TGTGCCAGCAGCTTTAGCGGGAAAAGACAAGAGACCCAGTACTTC. Encoded protein: CASSFSGKRQETQYF. Together with reference TRBV9 and TRBJ2-5, the CDR3 gives the full variable domain: DSGVTQTPKHLITATGQRVTLRCSPRSGDLSVYWYQQSLDQGLQFLIQYYNGEERAKGNILERFSAQQFPDLHSELNLSSLELGDSALYFCASSFSGKRQETQYFGPGTRLLVL.

The chain's CDR3 is CASSLAGGPTDTQYF. The CDR3 region has the DNA TGTGCCAGCAGCTTAGCGGGAGGGCCCACAGATACGCAGTATTTT. This rearrangement joins TRBV7-9 to TRBJ2-3, with 7 bases matching TRBD2. Germline trimming cut 0 bases from V and 2 bases from J; bases unmatched to any gene: 2. The germline V gene encodes CDR1 SEHNR and CDR2 FQNEAQ (reference sequence). The CDR3 extends over 15 amino acids.

This clone was recorded only once. V usage is TRBV28 and J usage is TRBJ1-4; D might be TRBD1 (5 bases). This CDR3 region has 13 residues. Deletions cut 6 bases from V and 8 bases from J, with 13 bases between. Germline loops: CDR1 MDHEN, CDR2 SYDVKM. The CDR3 DNA reads TGTGCCAGCAGGAACAGGATTTGGGAAAAACTGTTTTTT. Translation gives CASRNRIWEKLFF.

The chain combines TRBV7-2 with TRBJ1-1, with unresolved D. V shed 3 bases and J shed 4 bases, with 12 bases lying between them. The CDR3 contains 14 residues. Germline V gene sequence: CDR1 SGHTA, CDR2 FQGNSA. Here the CDR3 reads CASSFSEGGTEAFF. Written as DNA, the CDR3 is TGTGCCAGCAGCTTTTCTGAGGGAGGCACTGAAGCTTTCTTT.

This chain links TRBV7-9 with TRBJ2-3, with a weak D call TRBD2 (6 bases). Trimming cost V 1 base and J 2 bases, with 13 bases left between them. The CDR3 is 16 amino acids. Germline CDR1 and CDR2: SEHNR and FQNEAQ (reference sequence). Here the CDR3 reads CASSLEGLANTDTQYF. The CDR3 DNA follows: TGTGCCAGCAGCTTAGAAGGTCTAGCGAACACAGATACGCAGTATTTT. The variable domain in full, with the rest retrieved from reference TRBV7-9 and TRBJ2-3, is DTGVSQNPRHKITKRGQNVTFRCDPISEHNRLYWYRQTLGQGPEFLTYFQNEAQLEKSRLLSDRFSAERPKGSFSTLEIQRTEQGDSAMYLCASSLEGLANTDTQYFGPGTRLTVL.

This clone has just one count. This rearrangement joins TRBV7-9 to TRBJ2-2, with D unresolved. Germline CDR1 and CDR2: SEHNR and FQNEAQ (reference sequence). The V end was cut by 0 bases, the J end by 1 base, with 9 bases between. CDR3 length: 16 residues. CDR3 sequence reads: CASSLASSLNTGELFF. In DNA form, the CDR3 reads TGTGCCAGCAGCTTAGCGTCCTCTCTGAACACCGGGGAGCTGTTTTTT.

The chain carries TRBV19 and TRBJ1-5, with D perhaps TRBD1 (5 bases). From germline, CDR1 is LNHDA and CDR2 SQIVND (reference sequence). This CDR3 has 15 amino acids. V lost 3 bases to trimming and J lost 1 base, with 10 bases between them. In nucleotides, the CDR3 is TGTGCCAGTAGTATTGGGCCAGGGAGCAATCAGCCCCAGCATTTT. It is translated as CASSIGPGSNQPQHF. Together with reference TRBV19 and TRBJ1-5, the CDR3 gives the full variable domain: DGGITQSPKYLFRKEGQNVTLSCEQNLNHDAMYWYRQDPGQGLRLIYYSQIVNDFQKGDIAEGYSVSREKKESFPLTVTSAQKNPTAFYLCASSIGPGSNQPQHFGDGTRLSIL.

The rearrangement links TRBV2 to TRBJ2-1; 10 bases match TRBD2. The J segment lost 8 bases and the V segment lost 6 bases, leaving 10 bases of the junction unmatched. The CDR3 loop spans 15 amino acids. CDR1 is SNHLY, CDR2 FYNNEI, per germline. CDR3 protein: CASRRSSGSVHEQFF. CDR3 nucleotides: TGTGCCAGCAGGCGATCTAGCGGGAGTGTCCATGAGCAGTTCTTC. Drawing the rest from reference TRBV2 and TRBJ2-1, the complete variable domain is EPEVTQTPSHQVTQMGQEVILRCVPISNHLYFYWYRQILGQKVEFLVSFYNNEISEKSEIFDDQFSVERPDGSNFTLKIRSTKLEDSAMYFCASRRSSGSVHEQFFGPGTRLTVL.

The chain uses TRBV7-8 and TRBJ1-4; D perhaps matches TRBD1 (5 bases). This CDR3 has 15 residues. V was trimmed by 1 base and J by 8 bases, leaving 14 bases between them. The germline gives CDR1 SGHVS, CDR2 FQNEAQ. The CDR3 nucleotides read TGTGCCAGCAGCTTAGGGGGGACTAGTCAGGAAAAACTGTTTTTT. This sequence encodes CASSLGGTSQEKLFF.

The gene calls are TRBV29-1 and TRBJ1-2; TRBD1 agrees at 9 bases. The CDR3 loop spans 13 amino acids. With V trimmed by 6 bases and J by 6 bases, 8 bases remained unmatched. Germline CDR1 SQVTM, CDR2 ANQGSEA. The CDR3 loop reads CSVRQGDSDGYTF. Here the CDR3 DNA reads TGCAGCGTACGACAGGGGGATAGCGATGGCTACACCTTC.

The chain carries TRBV11-1 and TRBJ2-7; D possibly corresponds to TRBD1 (7 bases). CDR3 length: 16 amino acids. Germline values: CDR1 SGHAT, CDR2 FQDESV (reference sequence). V dropped 5 bases and J dropped 2 bases, with 19 bases sitting between them. CDR3 DNA: TGTGCCAGCAGCCCCCGGCGGGACAGTTTTACCTACGAGCAGTACTTC. Protein: CASSPRRDSFTYEQYF.

This clone was seen only a few times. This chain joins TRBV5-1 and TRBJ2-7, with a tentative D call TRBD2 (6 bases). This CDR3 comprises 14 residues. Per the germline V gene, CDR1 is SGHRS and CDR2 is YFSETQ. Trimming pared 1 base from V and 2 bases from J, leaving 10 bases between. CDR3 residues: CASSLLAGPYEQYF. CDR3 DNA: TGCGCCAGCAGCTTGTTGGCGGGGCCCTACGAGCAGTACTTC.

The rearrangement joins TRBV6-2 or TRBV6-3 to TRBJ2-3; D possibly corresponds to TRBD2 (5 bases). Germline V gene lookup returns CDR1 MNHEY and CDR2 SVGEGT. This CDR3 is built from 16 residues. The V end was cut by 3 bases, the J end by 1 base, with 14 bases between. In nucleotides, the CDR3 is TGTGCCAGCAGTTATATTCTGAGGGTACGCACAGATACGCAGTATTTT. Amino acid sequence: CASSYILRVRTDTQYF.

The chain employs TRBV7-3 and TRBJ2-3; maybe TRBD2 (5 bases). The germline V gene encodes CDR1 SGHTA and CDR2 FQGTGA. V was pared by 5 bases and J by 2 bases, with 11 bases between. The CDR3 covers 14 residues. CDR3 region: CASSHAEATDTQYF. The CDR3 DNA sequence: TGTGCCAGCAGCCACGCGGAGGCCACAGATACGCAGTATTTT.

This chain connects TRBV28 to TRBJ1-2, with D unclear. The CDR3 loop spans 13 amino acids. The germline V and J ends were trimmed by 5 bases and 8 bases, with 15 bases remaining between them. Germline values: CDR1 MDHEN, CDR2 SYDVKM. CDR3 in DNA: TGTGCCAGCAGTCTGACCCCGGGGTGGGGCTACACCTTC. It is translated as CASSLTPGWGYTF.

The CDR3 reads CASRYQGEAFF. The CDR3 DNA sequence: TGTGCCAGCAGGTATCAGGGTGAAGCTTTCTTT. The J gene is TRBJ1-1, the V gene TRBV28, with a tentative D call TRBD1 (5 bases). Trimming left V 6 bases short and J 7 bases short, with 9 bases between. The germline CDR1 and CDR2 sequences are MDHEN and SYDVKM. The CDR3 spans 11 residues.

This chain uses TRBV29-1 with TRBJ2-5; D is unclear. The V and J ends lost 7 bases and 2 bases respectively, with 17 bases between them. Germline CDR1 and CDR2: SQVTM and ANQGSEA. The CDR3 covers 14 residues. The CDR3 nucleotides read TGCAGCGCCGACTCGATCAGCCAACAAGAGACCCAGTACTTC. Translation: CSADSISQQETQYF.

The chain joins TRBV9 to TRBJ2-1, with 7 bases lining up with TRBD1. V lost 2 bases, J lost 6 bases, and 14 bases stayed unmatched. The CDR3 is 17 residues long. The germline CDR1 and CDR2 sequences are SGDLS and YYNGEE. The CDR3 region has the DNA TGTGCCAGCAGCGTCATCCTCGAGGGGGCTATTCCCAATGAGCAGTTCTTC. Amino acid sequence: CASSVILEGAIPNEQFF.

The V gene is TRBV18, the J gene TRBJ2-2; 7 positions agree with TRBD2. Per germline, CDR1 KGHSH and CDR2 LQKENI. The CDR3 has 15 residues. The J segment lost 3 bases and the V segment lost 3 bases, leaving 4 bases of the junction unmatched. This CDR3 reads CASSPGGLDTGELFF. The CDR3, as DNA: TGTGCCAGCTCACCGGGAGGGCTCGACACCGGGGAGCTGTTTTTT.